The present TCR beta chain was sequenced within a study of CD8+ T cells in alopecia areata. Study as a whole: Tofacitinib therapy lasting 6 to 18 months was followed by 6 months off drug.

The treatment was: oral pan-JAK inhibitor, 5-10 mg twice daily. Germline CDR1 is SGHDT and CDR2 is YYEEEE. The V and J ends lost 4 bases and 6 bases, in that order; junction bases with no gene match: 7. There are 15 residues in the CDR3. Isolated RNA was reverse transcribed into cDNA used as the sequencing template. Using immunoSEQ multiplex PCR, the repertoire was profiled, and TCRdb retains in-frame clones only, with some absent. The data show 130,000 to 150,000 clones, approximately 80% seen once. The rearrangement joins TRBV5-6 to TRBJ2-4, with 10 positions matching TRBD2. The TCR was taken from a human donor with alopecia areata. The sample was CD8+ T cells sorted from blood, taken at week 4, from a patient treated with tofacitinib. The CDR3 protein is CASSTAGGPGNIQYF. CDR3 sequence (DNA): TGTGCCAGCAGCACAGCGGGGGGGCCTGGAAACATTCAGTACTTC.